Below are 16 T cell receptor beta chains sequenced from a single sample in a study of PD-1 blockade in mismatch repair-deficient tumors. Some clones are missing from TCRdb's copy, which holds only in-frame ones; the method was immunoSEQ multiplex PCR. The table lists more than 95,000 clones, about 85% of them singletons, with less than 15% in the top ten. Sequencing was performed on peripheral blood, taken 44 weeks after starting pembrolizumab. The receptors stem from an adult with mismatch repair-deficient cancer.

Here the CDR3 DNA reads TGTGCCAGCAGCTTGGCTAGCGGGAGTGTATACGAGCAGTACTTC. Translating it yields CASSLASGSVYEQYF. The rearrangement uses TRBV7-8 and TRBJ2-7; 10 bases agree with TRBD2. Germline CDR1 reads SGHVS; CDR2 reads FQNEAQ. The V gene end was trimmed by 3 bases and the J gene end by 4 bases; junction bases not matched to a gene: 6. The CDR3 contains 15 residues.

This chain uses TRBV6-1 with TRBJ2-7; D call uncertain. V gave up 6 bases and J gave up 2 bases, with 11 bases separating them. CDR1 is MNHNS, CDR2 SASEGT, per germline. The CDR3 has 13 amino acids. The CDR3 bases are TGTGCCAGCAGACTACCTCCTACCTACGAGCAGTACTTC. Its translation is CASRLPPTYEQYF.

The genes are TRBV30 and TRBJ1-4, with TRBD1 identical over 8 bases. Germline V gene data show CDR1 as GTSNPN and CDR2 as SVGIG (reference sequence). This CDR3 has 14 amino acids. Unmatched junction bases numbered 6, after V lost 1 base and J lost 8 bases. The CDR3 DNA reads TGTGCCTGGAGTGGCGACAGGGGTGGGGAAAAACTGTTTTTT. Translation: CAWSGDRGGEKLFF.

The rearrangement uses TRBV5-6 and TRBJ2-4; D uncertain. Looked up from germline, CDR1 is SGHDT and CDR2 is YYEEEE. This CDR3 is built from 15 residues. Trimming removed 5 bases at V and 6 bases at J, with 18 bases between. CDR3 region: CASSPWPRGGNIQYF. The CDR3 DNA follows: TGTGCCAGCAGTCCCTGGCCCCGCGGCGGAAACATTCAGTACTTC.

J is TRBJ2-7 and V is TRBV19, with D possibly matching TRBD1 (5 bases). Germline V gene sequence: CDR1 LNHDA, CDR2 SQIVND (reference sequence). The CDR3 is 14 residues long. V was clipped by 5 bases and J by 0 bases, with 11 bases between them. The CDR3 loop reads CASSGAQSSYEQYF. The CDR3 DNA is TGTGCCAGTAGTGGGGCGCAAAGCTCCTACGAGCAGTACTTC.

V gene TRBV9 combines with J gene TRBJ2-5; D gene uncertain. V lost 3 bases to trimming and J lost 5 bases, with 14 bases between them. Per the germline V gene, CDR1 is SGDLS and CDR2 is YYNGEE. This CDR3 has 14 residues. CDR3: CASSGVRPRETQYF. Written as DNA, the CDR3 is TGTGCCAGCAGCGGGGTGCGGCCGAGGGAGACCCAGTACTTC.

Turning to this clone: The junction differs from germline at one of its ends, possibly a read error. V and J are TRBV4-1 and TRBJ2-1; 13 nucleotides match TRBD2. CDR1 and CDR2 from the germline V gene are MGHRA and YSYEKL. CDR3 length: 14 residues. The CDR3 loop reads CASSPRTDGLAGVF. The CDR3 nucleotides read TGCGCCAGCAGCCCCCGGACGGATGGACTAGCGGGAGTCTTC.

V and J are TRBV11-1 and TRBJ2-5, with 8 bases lining up with TRBD1. The CDR3 is 15 residues long. V lost 3 bases and J lost 3; bases outside the gene matches: 6. Germline CDR1 and CDR2: SGHAT and FQDESV (reference sequence). The CDR3 sequence: CASSFDQGAKETQYF. CDR3 bases: TGTGCCAGCAGCTTCGATCAGGGGGCAAAAGAGACCCAGTACTTC.

A single count supports this clone. The rearrangement joins TRBV9 to TRBJ2-5; TRBD2 aligns across 7 bases. The germline gives CDR1 SGDLS, CDR2 YYNGEE. The CDR3 sequence is 15 residues long. Trimming removed 1 base from V and 5 bases from J; junction bases left unmatched: 8. CDR3 in DNA: TGTGCCAGCAGCGTATTTAGCGGGTATCAGGAGACCCAGTACTTC. Encoded protein: CASSVFSGYQETQYF.

The chain has TRBV4-1 and TRBJ2-3; D gene unclear. V was clipped by 1 base and J by 5 bases, with 10 bases between them. CDR3 size: 14 residues. The germline gives CDR1 MGHRA, CDR2 YSYEKL. CDR3 nucleotide sequence: TGCGCCAGCAGCCAAGTTTTAGTAATAGATACGCAGTATTTT. It is translated as CASSQVLVIDTQYF.

This clone has a handful of counts. V gene TRBV4-2 combines with J gene TRBJ1-5, with 7 bases matching TRBD1. Trimming cost V 3 bases and J 10 bases; bases outside gene matches: 12. Germline V gene lookup returns CDR1 LGHNA and CDR2 YNFKEQ. CDR3 size: 15 residues. The CDR3 region is CASSQGWDSPGPQHF. In DNA, the CDR3 is TGTGCCAGCAGCCAGGGTTGGGACAGTCCCGGACCCCAGCATTTT.

The genes are TRBV11-3 and TRBJ2-6, with 9 bases fitting TRBD1. Germline CDR1 SGHNT, CDR2 YENEEA. The CDR3 runs 16 residues. V was pared by 10 bases and J by 2 bases, with 9 bases of the junction left unmatched. The CDR3, as DNA: TGTGCCACCTTGTCGGGACAGGGAGCTGGGGCCAACGTCCTGACTTTC. Translation gives CATLSGQGAGANVLTF.

This chain links TRBV19 with TRBJ2-7; D gene uncertain. Germline CDR1 LNHDA, CDR2 SQIVND (reference sequence). The CDR3 is 16 amino acids. V gave up 3 bases and J gave up 2 bases, with 17 bases separating them. CDR3 in amino acids: CASSMNAVRLPYEQYF. In nucleotides, the CDR3 is TGTGCCAGTAGTATGAATGCGGTGAGGCTACCCTACGAGCAGTACTTC.

The genes are TRBV4-2 and TRBJ2-1; D gene ambiguous. Germline CDR1 LGHNA, CDR2 YNFKEQ. The length of the CDR3 is 12 residues. V lost 1 base to trimming and J lost 6 bases, with 4 bases between them. The CDR3: CASSQGINEQFF. In nucleotides, the CDR3 is TGTGCCAGCAGCCAAGGGATCAATGAGCAGTTCTTC.

The J gene is TRBJ2-3, the V gene TRBV7-8, with 7 bases that match TRBD1. With V trimmed by 0 bases and J by 5 bases, 8 bases remained unmatched. Germline CDR1 is SGHVS and CDR2 is FQNEAQ. The CDR3 runs to 16 residues. The CDR3, as DNA: TGTGCCAGCAGCTTAGCAACCCGATACAGGGGAGATACGCAGTATTTT. Its translation: CASSLATRYRGDTQYF. Complete variable domain (other parts from reference TRBV7-8 and TRBJ2-3): GAGVSQSPRYKVAKRGQDVALRCDPISGHVSLFWYQQALGQGPEFLTYFQNEAQLDKSGLPSDRFFAERPEGSVSTLKIQRTQQEDSAVYLCASSLATRYRGDTQYFGPGTRLTVL.

V usage is TRBV14 and J usage is TRBJ2-3; no clear D. Germline V gene lookup returns CDR1 SGHDN and CDR2 FVKESK. The CDR3 has 13 residues. Trimming left V 0 bases short and J 2 bases short, with 3 bases between. The CDR3 sequence is CASSQDYTDTQYF. The CDR3 bases are TGTGCCAGCAGCCAAGACTACACAGATACGCAGTATTTT.